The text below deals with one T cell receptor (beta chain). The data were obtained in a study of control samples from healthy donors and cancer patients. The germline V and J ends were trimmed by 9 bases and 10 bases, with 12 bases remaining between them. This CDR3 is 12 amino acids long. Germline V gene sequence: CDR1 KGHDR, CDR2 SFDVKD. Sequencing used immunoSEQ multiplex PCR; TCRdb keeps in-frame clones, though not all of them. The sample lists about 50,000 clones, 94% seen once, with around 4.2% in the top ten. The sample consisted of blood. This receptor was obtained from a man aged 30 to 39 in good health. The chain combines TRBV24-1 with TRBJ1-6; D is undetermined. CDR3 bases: TGTGCCACCTCGGACTTAGGATCACCCCTCCACTTT. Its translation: CATSDLGSPLHF.